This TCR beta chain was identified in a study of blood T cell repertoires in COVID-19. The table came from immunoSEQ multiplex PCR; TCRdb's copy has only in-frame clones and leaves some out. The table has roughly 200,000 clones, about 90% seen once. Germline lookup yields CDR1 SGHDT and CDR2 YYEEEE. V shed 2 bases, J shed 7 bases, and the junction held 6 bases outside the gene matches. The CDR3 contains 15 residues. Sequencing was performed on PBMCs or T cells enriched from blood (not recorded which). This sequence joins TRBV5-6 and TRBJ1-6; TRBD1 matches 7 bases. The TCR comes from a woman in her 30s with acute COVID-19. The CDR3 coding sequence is TGTGCCAGCAGCTTCCAGGGGGTAAGGAATTCACCCCTCCACTTT. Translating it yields CASSFQGVRNSPLHF.